This is a list of T cell receptor beta chains from one sample in a study of neurological immune-mediated disorders. From the 5' RACE reads, TCRdb called clonotypes with MiXCR, one entry per CDR3 protein. The sample lists some 66,000 distinct CDR3 sequences; 3.4% were seen once. Material for sequencing was PBMCs. Source of these receptors: a man aged 35 to 55 with multiple sclerosis. Both conserved end residues are part of each CDR3. The D gene is left open where the match is weak. Size values are once, few and many counts, or a class for expanded clones, and some rows have none.

v_call	clone_size	j_call	d_call	cdr3_aa	cdr3_nt
TRBV11-2	many	TRBJ1-2	.	CASSLEPGSGYTF	TGTGCCAGCAGCTTAGAACCGGGGAGCGGCTACACCTTC
TRBV20-1	many	TRBJ2-7	.	CSARAIQGSYEQYF	TGCAGTGCTAGAGCGATACAGGGCTCCTACGAGCAGTACTTC
TRBV21-1	many	TRBJ2-1	.	CASSKGPETGTYNEQFF	TGTGCCAGCAGCAAAGGTCCGGAGACAGGGACCTACAATGAGCAGTTCTTC
TRBV10-3	few	TRBJ2-1	.	CATSRAGDNEQFF	TGTGCCACCTCGAGGGCAGGGGACAATGAGCAGTTCTTC
TRBV28	many	TRBJ1-5	.	CASSSTFNQPQHF	TGTGCCAGCAGTTCTACCTTCAATCAGCCCCAGCATTTT
TRBV5-1	many	TRBJ2-2	TRBD1	CASSFGQTGTGTGELFF	TGCGCCAGCAGCTTTGGGCAAACCGGGACAGGGACCGGGGAGCTGTTTTTT
TRBV21-1	many	TRBJ1-1	.	CASSKGGEGGDTEAFF	TGTGCCAGCAGCAAAGGAGGGGAAGGGGGAGACACTGAAGCTTTCTTT
TRBV6-5	many	TRBJ2-7	TRBD1	CASGGGQGSYEQYF	TGTGCCAGCGGTGGGGGACAGGGCTCCTACGAGCAGTACTTC
TRBV28	many	TRBJ1-5	TRBD1	CASTLTGYRNQPQHF	TGTGCCAGCACCTTGACAGGGTATCGCAATCAGCCCCAGCATTTT
TRBV10-3	many	TRBJ2-2	.	CAISELRGQTANTGELFF	TGTGCCATCAGTGAGCTTCGAGGACAGACCGCGAACACCGGGGAGCTGTTTTTT
TRBV2	many	TRBJ2-7	TRBD2	CASSEALIAGSTTKQYF	TGTGCCAGCAGTGAAGCGCTTATAGCGGGATCGACTACGAAGCAGTACTTC
TRBV6-5	many	TRBJ1-1	.	CASSYVYQGEAFF	TGTGCCAGCAGTTACGTTTATCAGGGTGAAGCTTTCTTT
TRBV12-3/TRBV12-4	many	TRBJ2-3	TRBD2	CASSFQPGRGGGTDTQYF	TGTGCCAGCAGTTTCCAACCCGGACGTGGCGGGGGTACAGATACGCAGTATTTT
TRBV2	many	TRBJ1-5	.	CASSLQGNSNQPQQF	TGTGCCAGCAGTCTACAGGGAAATAGCAATCAGCCCCAGCAATTT
TRBV7-9	many	TRBJ1-2	.	CASSLGGKGYGYTF	TGTGCCAGCAGCTTAGGAGGGAAGGGCTATGGCTACACCTTC
TRBV5-4	many	TRBJ2-1	.	CASSLRTSSYNEQFF	TGTGCCAGCAGCTTGCGGACGAGCTCCTACAATGAGCAGTTCTTC
TRBV5-1	many	TRBJ1-1	TRBD1	CASSVGQGGRTEAFF	TGCGCCAGCAGCGTGGGACAGGGGGGGCGGACTGAAGCTTTCTTT
TRBV10-3	.	TRBJ1-6	TRBD1	CAISETGENSTLNF	TGTGCCATCAGTGAGACAGGGGAGAATTCAACCCTCAACTTT
TRBV6-5	many	TRBJ1-1	.	CASSYGTLNTEAFF	TGTGCCAGCAGTTACGGCACATTGAACACTGAAGCTTTCTTT
TRBV5-1	many	TRBJ2-5	TRBD2	CASSLGPTSGYQETQYF	TGCGCCAGCAGCTTGGGGCCAACTAGCGGGTACCAAGAGACCCAGTACTTC
TRBV7-9	many	TRBJ2-5	.	CASSVWVASTQETQYF	TGTGCCAGCAGCGTATGGGTCGCGTCAACTCAAGAGACCCAGTACTTC
TRBV27	many	TRBJ2-3	.	CASSFLGPGDTQYF	TGTGCCAGCAGTTTCCTGGGACCCGGGGATACGCAGTATTTT
TRBV3-1	many	TRBJ2-3	TRBD2	CATSTSGSLTDTQYF	TGTGCCACCTCCACGAGCGGGAGTCTAACAGATACGCAGTATTTT
TRBV5-6	many	TRBJ2-5	TRBD1	CASSSTGVETQYF	TGTGCCAGCAGCTCGACAGGGGTAGAGACCCAGTACTTC
TRBV5-1	.	TRBJ2-1	.	CASTDGRREHFF	TGCGCCAGCACCGACGGGAGACGTGAGCATTTCTTC
TRBV5-1	many	TRBJ2-1	TRBD1	CASSGTGDEQFF	TGCGCCAGCAGCGGAACAGGGGATGAGCAGTTCTTC
TRBV7-2	many	TRBJ2-7	TRBD1	CASSLTGSSYEQYF	TGTGCCAGCAGCTTGACAGGGAGCTCCTACGAGCAGTACTTC
TRBV29-1	many	TRBJ1-1	.	CSVEEAVGTEAFF	TGCAGCGTTGAGGAGGCTGTTGGCACTGAAGCTTTCTTT
TRBV10-3	many	TRBJ2-2	.	CAISARSGRELFF	TGTGCCATCAGTGCAAGATCCGGGCGGGAGCTGTTTTTT
TRBV29-1	many	TRBJ1-5	.	CSVESDSNQPQHF	TGCAGCGTTGAAAGCGATAGCAATCAGCCCCAGCATTTT
TRBV6-5	many	TRBJ2-7	TRBD1	CASNPTGSYEQYF	TGTGCCAGCAACCCGACAGGGTCCTACGAGCAGTACTTC
TRBV14	many	TRBJ1-2	.	CASSETANYGYTF	TGTGCCAGCAGCGAGACAGCTAACTATGGCTACACCTTC
TRBV6-6	many	TRBJ1-1	.	CASSYTTEAFF	TGTGCCAGCAGTTACACTACTGAAGCTTTCTTT
TRBV12-3/TRBV12-4	many	TRBJ1-1	TRBD1	CASRRQGTMNTEAFF	TGTGCCAGCAGAAGACAGGGTACCATGAACACTGAAGCTTTCTTT
TRBV28	many	TRBJ2-1	TRBD2	CASSISGRALNEQFF	TGTGCCAGCAGTATCAGCGGGAGGGCCTTGAATGAGCAGTTCTTC
TRBV12-3/TRBV12-4	many	TRBJ2-7	.	CASSLARQAVPNEQYF	TGTGCCAGCAGTTTAGCGCGGCAGGCGGTCCCTAACGAGCAGTACTTC
TRBV24-1	many	TRBJ1-1	.	CATRQWTEAFF	TGTGCCACCCGGCAGTGGACTGAAGCTTTCTTT
TRBV7-3	few	TRBJ2-2	.	CASSSVPVGGGRTGELFF	TGTGCCAGCAGCTCGGTCCCGGTGGGGGGAGGACGAACCGGGGAGCTGTTTTTT
TRBV5-1	many	TRBJ2-3	.	CASSLAELAAPQYF	TGCGCCAGCAGCTTGGCAGAACTAGCCGCACCCCAGTATTTT
TRBV5-1	many	TRBJ2-3	TRBD1	CASRATGAPGTDTQYF	TGCGCCAGCAGGGCGACAGGGGCCCCGGGCACAGATACGCAGTATTTT
TRBV14	many	TRBJ1-1	.	CASSPMGNTEAFF	TGTGCCAGCAGCCCGATGGGGAACACTGAAGCTTTCTTT
TRBV11-1	many	TRBJ1-1	.	CASSYAVNTEAFF	TGTGCCAGCAGCTATGCAGTAAACACTGAAGCTTTCTTT
TRBV12-3/TRBV12-4	many	TRBJ1-4	.	CASASLSQLSEKLFF	TGTGCCAGCGCATCCCTGTCCCAACTGAGTGAAAAACTGTTTTTT
TRBV18	many	TRBJ1-6	.	CASSPRAINSPLHF	TGTGCCAGCTCACCACGCGCGATTAATTCACCCCTCCACTTT
TRBV12-3/TRBV12-4	many	TRBJ2-1	.	CASIPGLNYNEQFF	TGTGCCAGCATCCCGGGACTTAACTACAATGAGCAGTTCTTC
TRBV6-5	many	TRBJ1-2	.	CASSSAMGYGYTF	TGTGCCAGCAGTTCTGCCATGGGCTATGGCTACACCTTC
TRBV7-6	many	TRBJ2-2	.	CASSRGTGELFF	TGTGCCAGCAGCCGGGGGACCGGGGAGCTGTTTTTT
TRBV12-3/TRBV12-4	many	TRBJ1-5	TRBD1	CASSLSGQQPQHF	TGTGCCAGCAGTTTATCGGGACAGCAGCCCCAGCATTTT
TRBV3-1	many	TRBJ2-5	.	CASSQAQARGETQYF	TGTGCCAGCAGCCAAGCGCAGGCCAGGGGAGAGACCCAGTACTTC
TRBV12-3/TRBV12-4	few	TRBJ1-5	TRBD1	CASSKQGVGQPQHF	TGTGCCAGCAGTAAACAGGGGGTGGGACAGCCCCAGCATTTT
TRBV7-8	many	TRBJ1-2	TRBD1	CASSFGTGGVGYTF	TGTGCCAGCAGCTTTGGGACAGGGGGTGTCGGCTACACCTTC
TRBV20-1	many	TRBJ2-1	.	CSARVGSEQFF	TGCAGTGCTAGAGTCGGGAGTGAGCAGTTCTTC
TRBV20-1	many	TRBJ1-2	.	CSARSGSLLNGYTF	TGCAGTGCTAGGTCAGGGAGCCTGCTTAATGGCTACACCTTC
TRBV7-7	many	TRBJ2-5	TRBD2	CASSQGLAGGETQYF	TGTGCCAGCAGCCAGGGACTAGCGGGAGGGGAGACCCAGTACTTC
TRBV12-3/TRBV12-4	many	TRBJ2-2	TRBD2	CASSFSGVNTGELFF	TGTGCCAGCAGTTTTAGCGGGGTGAACACCGGGGAGCTGTTTTTT
TRBV4-1	many	TRBJ1-2	.	CASSQEEVTNYGYTF	TGCGCCAGCAGCCAAGAAGAGGTTACTAACTATGGCTACACCTTC
TRBV5-1	many	TRBJ2-7	.	CASSKDRFYEQYF	TGCGCCAGCAGCAAGGACAGATTCTACGAGCAGTACTTC